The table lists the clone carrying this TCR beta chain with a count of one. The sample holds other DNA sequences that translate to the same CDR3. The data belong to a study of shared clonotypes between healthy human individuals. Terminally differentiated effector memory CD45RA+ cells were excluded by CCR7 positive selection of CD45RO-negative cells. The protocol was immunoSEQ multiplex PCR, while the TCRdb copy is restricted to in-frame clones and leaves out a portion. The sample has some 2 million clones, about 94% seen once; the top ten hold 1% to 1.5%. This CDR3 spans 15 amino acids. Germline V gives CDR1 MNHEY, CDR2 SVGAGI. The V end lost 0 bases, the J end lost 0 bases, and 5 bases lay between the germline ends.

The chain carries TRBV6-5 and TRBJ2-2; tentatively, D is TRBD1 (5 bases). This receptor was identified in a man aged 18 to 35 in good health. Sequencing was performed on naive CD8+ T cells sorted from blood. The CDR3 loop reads CASSYSTANTGELFF. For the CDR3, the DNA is TGTGCCAGCAGTTACTCGACAGCGAACACCGGGGAGCTGTTTTTT.